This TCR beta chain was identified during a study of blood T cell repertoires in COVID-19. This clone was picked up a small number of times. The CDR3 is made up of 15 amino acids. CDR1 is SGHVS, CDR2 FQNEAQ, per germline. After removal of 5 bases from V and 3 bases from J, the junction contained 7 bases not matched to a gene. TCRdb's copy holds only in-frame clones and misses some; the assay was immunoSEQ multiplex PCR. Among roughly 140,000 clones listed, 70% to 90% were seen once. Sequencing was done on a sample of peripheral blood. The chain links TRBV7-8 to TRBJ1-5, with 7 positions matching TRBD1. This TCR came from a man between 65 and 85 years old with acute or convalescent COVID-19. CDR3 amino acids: CASSRDRVVNQPQHF. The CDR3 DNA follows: TGTGCCAGCAGCCGAGACAGGGTAGTCAATCAGCCCCAGCATTTT.